This is a list of T cell receptor beta chains from one sample in a study of blood T cell repertoires in COVID-19. Assay used: immunoSEQ multiplex PCR; TCRdb lists only in-frame clones, some missing. The sample yields around 400,000 clones, around 83% seen once. Sequenced: PBMCs or T cells enriched from blood (not recorded which). Every receptor here comes from a woman in her forties or fifties who had recovered from COVID-19. The CDR3 runs from the conserved cysteine through the conserved F or W. Fields, in order: D gene, V gene, clone size, J gene, CDR3 protein, CDR3 DNA. D genes are given only for firm matches. Size tells how often a clone was seen (once, few, many) or the class of an expanded clone, and some rows leave it out.

-	TRBV9	-	TRBJ2-1	CASSGGPSSYNEQFF	TGTGCCAGCAGCGGGGGGCCTAGCTCCTACAATGAGCAGTTCTTC
-	TRBV5-4	once	TRBJ2-4	CASSRPDGGFNIQYF	TGTGCCAGCAGCAGACCGGACGGAGGCTTCAACATTCAGTACTTC
-	TRBV5-1	few	TRBJ2-1	CASRVALAGNEQFF	TGCGCCAGCAGAGTAGCACTAGCAGGTAATGAGCAGTTCTTC
-	TRBV5-4	-	TRBJ2-5	CASSLRTQAVETQYF	TGTGCCAGCAGTCTAAGGACCCAAGCGGTCGAGACCCAGTACTTC
-	TRBV29-1	-	TRBJ1-3	CSVEVGSSIGNTIYF	TGCAGCGTTGAAGTGGGCAGCTCTATTGGAAACACCATATATTTT
TRBD2	TRBV9	-	TRBJ2-5	CASSVSGGQETQYF	TGTGCCAGCAGCGTGTCGGGGGGTCAGGAGACCCAGTACTTC
-	TRBV20-1	-	TRBJ1-2	CSARSNYGYTF	TGCAGTGCTAGGTCAAACTATGGCTACACCTTC
TRBD2	TRBV29-1	-	TRBJ2-7	CSVAGGPGSYEQYF	TGCAGCGTAGCGGGAGGGCCTGGCTCCTACGAGCAGTACTTC
-	TRBV5-3	few	TRBJ1-1	CVMSGSRNTEAFF	TGTGTCATGTCGGGGAGTAGGAACACTGAAGCTTTCTTT
-	TRBV15	-	TRBJ1-2	CATSTPAGYGYTF	TGTGCCACCAGCACACCAGCAGGGTATGGCTACACCTTC
-	TRBV30	-	TRBJ1-1	CAWSSQGNTEAFF	TGTGCCTGGAGTAGCCAGGGGAACACTGAAGCTTTCTTT
-	TRBV29-1	-	TRBJ2-5	CSVGAGVSQETQYF	TGCAGCGTTGGGGCAGGGGTTTCACAAGAGACCCAGTACTTC
-	TRBV15	-	TRBJ1-2	CATSSYQGFNYGYTF	TGTGCCACCAGCAGTTACCAGGGGTTTAACTATGGCTACACCTTC
-	TRBV29-1	few	TRBJ2-1	CSVRGTLPYNEQFF	TGCAGCGTCCGGGGGACGCTACCCTACAATGAGCAGTTCTTC
-	TRBV9	-	TRBJ1-6	CASSRTGNNSPLHF	TGTGCCAGCAGCCGTACAGGCAATAATTCACCCCTCCACTTT
-	TRBV7-2	-	TRBJ1-1	CASSRHSEAFF	TGTGCCAGCAGCCGGCACAGTGAAGCTTTCTTT
-	TRBV30	-	TRBJ1-6	CAWSAAGAISPLHF	TGTGCCTGGAGTGCCGCAGGGGCAATATCACCCCTCCACTTT
TRBD1	TRBV19	-	TRBJ2-1	CASSRDRHNEQFF	TGTGCCAGTAGCCGGGACAGACACAATGAGCAGTTCTTC
TRBD2	TRBV6-5	-	TRBJ2-1	CASLTGTSVNEQFF	TGTGCCAGCCTCACCGGGACTAGCGTTAATGAGCAGTTCTTC
TRBD2	TRBV3-1/TRBV3-2	-	TRBJ2-2	CASSQLAGGPGTGELFF	TGTGCCAGCAGCCAGCTAGCGGGGGGGCCGGGCACCGGGGAGCTGTTTTTT
-	TRBV9	-	TRBJ2-5	CASSVAVGAGETQYF	TGTGCCAGCAGCGTAGCGGTAGGGGCAGGGGAGACCCAGTACTTC
-	TRBV27	-	TRBJ1-6	CASSSDRINSPLHF	TGTGCCAGCAGTTCTGACAGAATTAATTCACCCCTCCACTTT
-	TRBV4-2	-	TRBJ1-1	CASSQDGARRDTEAFF	TGTGCCAGCAGCCAGGATGGCGCCCGGAGAGACACTGAAGCTTTCTTT
TRBD2	TRBV6-2/TRBV6-3	few	TRBJ2-7	CASSYATLAGSSYEQYF	TGTGCCAGCAGTTACGCGACATTAGCGGGATCCTCCTACGAGCAGTACTTC
-	TRBV9	-	TRBJ2-2	CASSVLGGGELFF	TGTGCCAGCAGCGTACTCGGAGGCGGGGAGCTGTTTTTT
TRBD2	TRBV7-6	-	TRBJ2-1	CASSRGGSGRLNNEQFF	TGTGCCAGCAGCCGCGGTGGTAGCGGGAGACTTAACAATGAGCAGTTCTTC
TRBD2	TRBV20-1	-	TRBJ2-1	CSASGLAASYNEQFF	TGCAGTGCTAGTGGCCTAGCGGCTTCCTACAATGAGCAGTTCTTC
TRBD1	TRBV4-3	-	TRBJ2-7	CASSQDTQGAAYEQYF	TGCGCCAGCAGCCAAGATACCCAGGGGGCTGCCTACGAGCAGTACTTC
-	TRBV4-3	-	TRBJ2-7	CASSQEYRDYEQYF	TGCGCCAGCAGCCAAGAGTACAGGGACTACGAGCAGTACTTC
-	TRBV7-9	few	TRBJ1-4	CASSGPLDSTNEKLFF	TGTGCCAGCAGCGGCCCGCTTGACTCAACTAATGAAAAACTGTTTTTT
-	TRBV7-9	-	TRBJ1-4	CASSLSRGGEKLFF	TGTGCCAGCAGCTTAAGCAGGGGTGGAGAAAAACTGTTTTTT
-	TRBV7-3	-	TRBJ2-5	CASSLDWRGETQYF	TGTGCCAGCAGCTTAGACTGGAGAGGGGAGACCCAGTACTTC
TRBD1	TRBV29-1	-	TRBJ2-5	CSVRQGRETQYF	TGCAGCGTTAGACAGGGTCGGGAGACCCAGTACTTC
-	TRBV7-9	-	TRBJ2-1	CASSLLRTTSSYNEQFF	TGTGCCAGCAGCTTATTACGGACCACTAGCTCCTACAATGAGCAGTTCTTC
-	TRBV7-9	-	TRBJ1-1	CASSPLTGDYEAFF	TGTGCCAGCAGCCCTCTGACAGGTGACTACGAAGCTTTCTTT
-	TRBV18	few	TRBJ1-2	CASSPPLNYGYTF	TGTGCCAGCTCACCCCCCCTTAACTATGGCTACACCTTC
-	TRBV4-1	-	TRBJ2-7	CASSQVMVRGSGEQYF	TGCGCCAGCAGCCAAGTTATGGTTAGGGGGTCAGGCGAGCAGTACTTC
-	TRBV9	-	TRBJ2-5	CASSVVSSPLQETQYF	TGTGCCAGCAGCGTAGTTAGTAGCCCCCTCCAAGAGACCCAGTACTTC
-	TRBV4-1	few	TRBJ1-3	CASSQAGKAGGGGNTIYF	TGCGCCAGCAGCCAAGCAGGGAAGGCTGGTGGCGGTGGAAACACCATATATTTT
TRBD1	TRBV5-1	-	TRBJ1-3	CASSPGQPRNTIYF	TGCGCCAGCAGCCCGGGACAGCCGCGAAACACCATATATTTT
-	TRBV18	-	TRBJ1-5	CASSPLPREGYRQPQHF	TGTGCCAGCTCACCTCTCCCCCGGGAGGGGTATAGACAGCCCCAGCATTTT
TRBD1	TRBV7-3	-	TRBJ2-1	CASTTSGGEYEQFF	TGTGCCAGCACTACGTCAGGGGGCGAGTATGAGCAGTTCTTC
TRBD2	TRBV18	-	TRBJ2-3	CASSLGLASDTQYF	TGTGCCAGCTCACTCGGACTAGCATCAGATACGCAGTATTTT
-	TRBV6-2/TRBV6-3	-	TRBJ1-1	CASSYKRDTEAFF	TGTGCCAGCAGTTACAAAAGAGACACTGAAGCTTTCTTT
TRBD1	TRBV30	-	TRBJ1-6	CAWSKSGTGGRALHF	TGTGCCTGGAGCAAATCCGGGACAGGGGGGAGGGCCCTCCACTTT
-	TRBV5-4	many	TRBJ2-1	CASKTAGGAHPLYNEQFF	TGTGCCAGCAAAACCGCCGGGGGAGCCCATCCCTTATACAATGAGCAGTTCTTC
-	TRBV10-3	-	TRBJ2-3	CAIASTDTQYF	TGTGCCATCGCGAGCACAGATACGCAGTATTTT
-	TRBV7-3	-	TRBJ2-1	CASSPGGLTNEQFF	TGTGCCAGCAGCCCAGGCGGACTTACCAATGAGCAGTTCTTC
TRBD2	TRBV3-1/TRBV3-2	-	TRBJ2-3	CASSQGTAGGPAGF	TGTGCCAGCAGCCAAGGGACGGCGGGAGGGCCGGCGGGTTTT
-	TRBV2	-	TRBJ1-1	CASRPQANTEAFF	TGTGCCAGCAGACCGCAGGCCAACACTGAAGCTTTCTTT
-	TRBV2	once	TRBJ1-2	CASSAAVYGYTF	TGTGCCAGCTCTGCCGCGGTCTATGGCTACACCTTC
TRBD1	TRBV7-9	-	TRBJ1-1	CASSQTGGWGTEAFF	TGTGCCAGCAGCCAAACAGGGGGCTGGGGGACTGAAGCTTTCTTT
TRBD2	TRBV24-1	-	TRBJ2-2	CATGAGSGANTGELFF	TGTGCCACCGGAGCGGGGAGCGGGGCGAACACCGGGGAGCTGTTTTTT
-	TRBV12-3/TRBV12-4	-	TRBJ1-2	CASSGDSVYGYTF	TGTGCCAGCAGCGGAGACAGCGTCTATGGCTACACCTTC
TRBD2	TRBV5-1	once	TRBJ2-1	CASSLGTSGGSYNEQFF	TGCGCCAGCAGCTTGGGGACTAGCGGTGGCTCCTACAATGAGCAGTTCTTC
TRBD1	TRBV2	-	TRBJ1-5	CATSQGEVVQPQHF	TGTGCCACCTCGCAGGGGGAAGTGGTCCAGCCCCAGCATTTT
TRBD2	TRBV5-1	once	TRBJ2-5	CASSSFLAGQETQYF	TGCGCCAGCAGCAGCTTCCTAGCGGGGCAAGAGACCCAGTACTTC